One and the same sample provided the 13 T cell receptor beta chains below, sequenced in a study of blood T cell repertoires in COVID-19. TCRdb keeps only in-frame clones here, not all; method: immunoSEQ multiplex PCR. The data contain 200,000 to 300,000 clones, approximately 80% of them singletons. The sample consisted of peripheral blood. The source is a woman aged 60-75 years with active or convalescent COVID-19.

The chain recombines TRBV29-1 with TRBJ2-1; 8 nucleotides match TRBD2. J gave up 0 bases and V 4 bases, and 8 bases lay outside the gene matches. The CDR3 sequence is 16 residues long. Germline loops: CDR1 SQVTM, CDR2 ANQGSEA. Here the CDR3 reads CSVGSSGPLSYNEQFF. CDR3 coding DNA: TGCAGCGTTGGCTCTAGCGGGCCCCTCTCCTACAATGAGCAGTTCTTC.

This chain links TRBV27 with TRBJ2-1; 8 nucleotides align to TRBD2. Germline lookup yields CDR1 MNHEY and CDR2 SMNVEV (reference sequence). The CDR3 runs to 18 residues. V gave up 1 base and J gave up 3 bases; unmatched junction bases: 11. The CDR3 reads CASSLYPPLAEYYNEQFF. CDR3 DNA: TGTGCCAGCAGTTTATACCCCCCACTAGCGGAATACTACAATGAGCAGTTCTTC.

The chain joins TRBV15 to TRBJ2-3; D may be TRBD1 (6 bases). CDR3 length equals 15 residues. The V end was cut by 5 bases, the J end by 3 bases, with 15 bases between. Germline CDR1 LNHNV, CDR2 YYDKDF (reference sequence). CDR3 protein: CATSLSGDVTDTQYF. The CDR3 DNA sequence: TGTGCCACCAGCTTGTCAGGGGATGTGACAGATACGCAGTATTTT.

The chain's CDR3 is CASSTGNQPQHF. The CDR3 DNA sequence: TGTGCCAGTAGCACCGGGAATCAGCCCCAGCATTTT. V gene TRBV19 combines with J gene TRBJ1-5; D not resolved. Trimming left V 6 bases short and J 4 bases short, with 7 bases between. The CDR3 is made up of 12 amino acids. The germline CDR1 and CDR2 sequences are LNHDA and SQIVND (reference sequence).

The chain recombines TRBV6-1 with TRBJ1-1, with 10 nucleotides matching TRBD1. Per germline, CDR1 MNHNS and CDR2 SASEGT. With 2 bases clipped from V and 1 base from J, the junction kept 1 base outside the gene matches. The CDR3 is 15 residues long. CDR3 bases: TGTGCCAGCAGTGAACGGGACAGGGGGAACACTGAAGCTTTCTTT. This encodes CASSERDRGNTEAFF.

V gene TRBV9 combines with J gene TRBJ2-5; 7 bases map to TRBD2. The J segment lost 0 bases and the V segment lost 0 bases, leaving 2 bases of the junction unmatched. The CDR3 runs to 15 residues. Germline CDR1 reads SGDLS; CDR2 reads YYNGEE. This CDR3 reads CASSVGLADQETQYF. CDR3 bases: TGTGCCAGCAGCGTAGGTCTAGCGGACCAAGAGACCCAGTACTTC.

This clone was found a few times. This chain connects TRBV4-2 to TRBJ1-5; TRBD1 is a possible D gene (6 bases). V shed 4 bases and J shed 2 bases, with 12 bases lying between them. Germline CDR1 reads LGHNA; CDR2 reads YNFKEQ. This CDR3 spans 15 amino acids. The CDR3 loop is CASSLNYRGNQPQHF. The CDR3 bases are TGTGCCAGCAGCCTTAACTACAGGGGCAATCAGCCCCAGCATTTT.

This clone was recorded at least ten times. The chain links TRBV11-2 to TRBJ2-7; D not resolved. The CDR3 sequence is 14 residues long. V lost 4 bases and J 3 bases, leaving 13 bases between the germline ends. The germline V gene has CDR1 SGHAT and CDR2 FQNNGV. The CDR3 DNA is TGTGCCAGCAGCTCCCTAACAGCTAACTACGAGCAGTACTTC. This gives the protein CASSSLTANYEQYF.

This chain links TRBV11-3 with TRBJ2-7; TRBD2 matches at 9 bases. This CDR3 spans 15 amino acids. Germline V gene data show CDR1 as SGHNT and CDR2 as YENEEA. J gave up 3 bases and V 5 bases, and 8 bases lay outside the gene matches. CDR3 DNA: TGTGCCAGCAGCCCCTCAGCGGGGGGATACTACGAGCAGTACTTC. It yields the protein CASSPSAGGYYEQYF.

CDR3 coding DNA: TGTGCCAGCAGTGTTACAGGAGGGACTACAGCGGCCGAGCAGTACGTC. Amino acid sequence: CASSVTGGTTAAEQYV. This sequence joins TRBV6-1 and TRBJ2-7; 7 nucleotides line up with TRBD2. The CDR3 has 16 amino acids. CDR1 is MNHNS and CDR2 is SASEGT in the germline V gene. The V gene end was trimmed by 4 bases and the J gene end by 6 bases; junction bases not matched to a gene: 15.

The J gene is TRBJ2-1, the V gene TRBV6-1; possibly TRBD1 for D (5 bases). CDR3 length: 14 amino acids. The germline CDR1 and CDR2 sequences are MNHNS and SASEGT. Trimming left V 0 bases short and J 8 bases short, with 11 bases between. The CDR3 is CASSEADRLHEQFF. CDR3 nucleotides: TGTGCCAGCAGTGAAGCAGACAGACTCCATGAGCAGTTCTTC.

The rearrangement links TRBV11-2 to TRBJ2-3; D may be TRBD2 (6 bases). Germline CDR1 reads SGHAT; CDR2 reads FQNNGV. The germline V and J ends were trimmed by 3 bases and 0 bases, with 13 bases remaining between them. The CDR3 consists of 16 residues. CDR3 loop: CASSFLAETSTDTQYF. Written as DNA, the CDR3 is TGTGCCAGCAGCTTCTTAGCGGAGACAAGCACAGATACGCAGTATTTT.

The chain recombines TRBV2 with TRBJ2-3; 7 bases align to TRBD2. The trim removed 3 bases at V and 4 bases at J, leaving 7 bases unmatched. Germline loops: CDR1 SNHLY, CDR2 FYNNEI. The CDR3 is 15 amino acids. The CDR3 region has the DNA TGTGCCAGCAGTGAGGTTGCGGGGGTATCAGATACGCAGTATTTT. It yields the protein CASSEVAGVSDTQYF.